This TCR beta chain appears in the sequencing data of a study of shared clonotypes between healthy human individuals. Study-level results: Non-shared clonotypes displayed generation probabilities falling below those of clonotypes present in all four donors. Memory subsets generally showed smaller estimated richness than naive subsets did.

Libraries were prepared by immunoSEQ multiplex PCR; TCRdb keeps only in-frame clonotypes and omits some of them. The table lists fewer than 350,000 clones, roughly 84% of them singletons, with 15% to 20% in the top ten. A note on this clone: The target antigen is unknown.

Donors included only healthy HIV-negative adults lacking recent acute infections or vaccinations. The CDR3 consists of 13 residues. Deletions cut 5 bases from V and 2 bases from J, with 10 bases between. The germline CDR1 and CDR2 sequences are MNHEY and SMNVEV (reference sequence). The TCR comes from a man younger than 35 in good health. J is TRBJ2-7 and V is TRBV27, with a tentative D call TRBD1 (6 bases). The sample was memory CD8+ T cells sorted from blood. Subset meaning: CD45RO+ cells pooled with CCR7-negative TemRA cells. CDR3 DNA: TGTGCCAGCAGTGCGACAGGCCCCTACGAGCAGTACTTC. Its protein product is CASSATGPYEQYF.